This T cell receptor beta chain was retrieved from a study of vaccination and CD4 T cells after COVID-19. The wider study: The peptides that stimulated the cells were overlapping spike peptides from SARS-CoV-2, HCoV-NL63, HCoV-OC43 and HCoV-229E.

This clonotype was counted only a few times. What it binds is not known. Cultured CD4+ T-cell DNA underwent Oncomine TCR Beta short-read sequencing. TCRdb re-analysed the PCR reads in MiXCR, keeping a single row per CDR3 protein. The sample holds 20,000 to 25,000 distinct CDR3 sequences, around two fifths seen once. The CDR3 consists of 14 residues. The V gene lost 3 bases and the J gene lost 3 bases, with 12 bases spanning the gap. The germline CDR1 and CDR2 sequences are LNHDA and SQIVND (reference sequence). Time point described: late sampling 161 to 241 days after vaccination in three convalescent patients. Treatment given: approximately 11-day PBMC culture with coronavirus spike peptide pools or control peptides (ViraFEST assay). Expansion of antigen-specific T cells with peptide pools by ViraFEST preceded sequencing of TCRs.

This TCR was recovered from a human donor who had recovered from COVID-19. The sample here was CD4+ T cells from blood, cultured in vitro, taken about 7 months after SARS-CoV-2 vaccination. V gene TRBV19 combines with J gene TRBJ2-7; possibly TRBD2 for D (5 bases). The CDR3 here is CASSIGIASYEQYF. The DNA of the CDR3 is TGTGCCAGTAGTATCGGGATAGCAAGCTACGAGCAGTACTTC.